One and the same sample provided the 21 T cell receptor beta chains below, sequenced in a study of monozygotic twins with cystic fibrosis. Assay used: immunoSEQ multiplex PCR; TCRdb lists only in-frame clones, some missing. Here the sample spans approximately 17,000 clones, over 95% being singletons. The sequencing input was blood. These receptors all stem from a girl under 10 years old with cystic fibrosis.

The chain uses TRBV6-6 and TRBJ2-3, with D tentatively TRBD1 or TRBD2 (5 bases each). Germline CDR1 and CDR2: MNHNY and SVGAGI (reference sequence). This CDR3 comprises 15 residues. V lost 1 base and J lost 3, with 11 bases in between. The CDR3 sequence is CASSYYWGGTDTQYF. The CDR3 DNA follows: TGTGCCAGCAGTTACTATTGGGGCGGGACAGATACGCAGTATTTT.

DNA of the CDR3: TGTGCCATCAGTGAGTCGAAACAGCCTGGACGGCCGAGGATCTATGGCTACACCTTC. Translated: CAISESKQPGRPRIYGYTF. This chain connects TRBV10-3 to TRBJ1-2; unclear D gene. CDR1 ENHRY and CDR2 SYGVKD come from the germline V gene. The CDR3 has 19 residues. V lost 0 bases and J lost 4, with 24 bases in between.

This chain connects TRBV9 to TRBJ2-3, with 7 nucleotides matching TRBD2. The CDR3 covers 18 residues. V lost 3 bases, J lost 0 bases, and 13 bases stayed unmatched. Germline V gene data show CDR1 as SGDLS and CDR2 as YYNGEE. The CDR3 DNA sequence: TGTGCCAGCAGCGGGAAGACTAGCCTCACCTCTAGCACAGATACGCAGTATTTT. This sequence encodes CASSGKTSLTSSTDTQYF.

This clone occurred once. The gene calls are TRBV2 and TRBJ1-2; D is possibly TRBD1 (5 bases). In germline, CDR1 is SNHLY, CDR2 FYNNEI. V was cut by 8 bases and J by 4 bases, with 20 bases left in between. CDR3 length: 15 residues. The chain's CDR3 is CASGTDGGYSYGYTF. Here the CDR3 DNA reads TGTGCCAGCGGAACGGACGGGGGGTATAGCTATGGCTACACCTTC.

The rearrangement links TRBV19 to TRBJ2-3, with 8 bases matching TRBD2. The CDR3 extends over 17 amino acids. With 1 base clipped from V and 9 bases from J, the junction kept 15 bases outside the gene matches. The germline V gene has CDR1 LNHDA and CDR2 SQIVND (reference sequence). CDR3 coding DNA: TGTGCCAGTAGTATAGCGGGGAGTAGCGGGGTCCGGTACACGCAGTATTTT. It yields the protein CASSIAGSSGVRYTQYF.

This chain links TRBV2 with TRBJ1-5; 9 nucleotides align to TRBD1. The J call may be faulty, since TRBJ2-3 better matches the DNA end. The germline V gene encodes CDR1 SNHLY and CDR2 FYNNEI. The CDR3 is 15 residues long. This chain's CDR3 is CASSEDRGLVQPQYF. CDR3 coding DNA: TGTGCCAGCAGTGAAGACAGGGGGCTTGTGCAGCCCCAGTATTTT.

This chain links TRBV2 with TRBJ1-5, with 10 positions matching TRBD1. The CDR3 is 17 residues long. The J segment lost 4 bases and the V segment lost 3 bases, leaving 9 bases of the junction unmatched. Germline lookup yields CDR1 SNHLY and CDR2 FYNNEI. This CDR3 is CASSDERGQGLNQPQHF. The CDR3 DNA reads TGTGCCAGCAGTGATGAGAGGGGACAGGGGTTGAATCAGCCCCAGCATTTT.

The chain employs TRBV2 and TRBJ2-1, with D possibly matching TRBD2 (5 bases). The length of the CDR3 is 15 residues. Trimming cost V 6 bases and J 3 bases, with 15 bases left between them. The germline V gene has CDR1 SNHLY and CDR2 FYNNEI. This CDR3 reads CASRESGGSYNEQFF. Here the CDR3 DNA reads TGTGCCAGCAGGGAAAGCGGTGGTAGCTACAATGAGCAGTTCTTC.

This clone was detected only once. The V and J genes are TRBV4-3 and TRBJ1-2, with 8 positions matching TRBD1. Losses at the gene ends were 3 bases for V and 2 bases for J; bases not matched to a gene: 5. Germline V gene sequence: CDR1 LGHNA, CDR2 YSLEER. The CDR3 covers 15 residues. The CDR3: CASSQTGAENYGYTF. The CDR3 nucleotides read TGCGCCAGCAGCCAGACAGGGGCGGAGAACTATGGCTACACCTTC.

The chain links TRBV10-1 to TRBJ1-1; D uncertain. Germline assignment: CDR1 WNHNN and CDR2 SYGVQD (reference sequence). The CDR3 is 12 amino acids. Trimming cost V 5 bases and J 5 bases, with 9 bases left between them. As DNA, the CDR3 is TGCGCCAGCAGTCGTGGGGAGACTGAAGCTTTCTTT. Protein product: CASSRGETEAFF.

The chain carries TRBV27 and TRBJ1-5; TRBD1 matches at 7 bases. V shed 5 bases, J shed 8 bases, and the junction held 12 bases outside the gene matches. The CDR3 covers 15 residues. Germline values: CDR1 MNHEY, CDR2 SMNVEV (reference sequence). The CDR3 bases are TGTGCCAGCAGTCGACGACAGGGTTTCGGGGAGCCCCAGCATTTT. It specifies CASSRRQGFGEPQHF.

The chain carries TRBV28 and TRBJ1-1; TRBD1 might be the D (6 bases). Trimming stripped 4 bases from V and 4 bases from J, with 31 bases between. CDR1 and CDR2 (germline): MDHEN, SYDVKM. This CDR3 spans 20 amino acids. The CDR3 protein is CASSSPGWGGNTGWGTEAFF. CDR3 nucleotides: TGTGCCAGCAGTTCCCCGGGTTGGGGGGGCAACACAGGGTGGGGCACTGAAGCTTTCTTT.

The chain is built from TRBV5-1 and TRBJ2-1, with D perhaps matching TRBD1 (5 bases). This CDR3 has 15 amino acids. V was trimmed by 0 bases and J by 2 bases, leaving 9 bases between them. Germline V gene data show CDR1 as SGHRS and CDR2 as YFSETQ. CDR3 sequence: CASSLGTQTYNEQFF. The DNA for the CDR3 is TGCGCCAGCAGCTTGGGGACACAGACCTACAATGAGCAGTTCTTC.

The CDR3 DNA follows: TGTGCCAGCAGCCGGGGGGACACAGATACGCAGTATTTT. Encoded protein: CASSRGDTDTQYF. V usage is TRBV28 and J usage is TRBJ2-3, with 7 bases that match TRBD2. The junction had 2 bases not matched to a gene; V was cut back by 6 bases and J by 2 bases. The germline V gene has CDR1 MDHEN and CDR2 SYDVKM. The CDR3 runs 13 residues.

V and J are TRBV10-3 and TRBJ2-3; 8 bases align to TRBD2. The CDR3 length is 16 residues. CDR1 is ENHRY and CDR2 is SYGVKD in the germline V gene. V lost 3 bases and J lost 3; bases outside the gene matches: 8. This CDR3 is CAISDRRERGTDTQYF. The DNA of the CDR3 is TGTGCCATCAGTGACCGGAGGGAGCGGGGGACAGATACGCAGTATTTT.

Written as DNA, the CDR3 is TGTGCCAGCTCACCCCTGGACGGATCGAACACCGGGGAGCTGTTTTTT. As protein: CASSPLDGSNTGELFF. The chain joins TRBV18 to TRBJ2-2; D unresolved. Trimming stripped 3 bases from V and 0 bases from J, with 11 bases between. The germline V gene has CDR1 KGHSH and CDR2 LQKENI. There are 16 residues in the CDR3.

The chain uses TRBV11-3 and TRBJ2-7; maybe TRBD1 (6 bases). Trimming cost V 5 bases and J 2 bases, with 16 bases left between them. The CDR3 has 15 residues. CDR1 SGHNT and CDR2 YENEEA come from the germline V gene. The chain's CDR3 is CASSPRGRSTYEQYF. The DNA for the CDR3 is TGTGCCAGCAGCCCCAGGGGAAGATCTACCTACGAGCAGTACTTC.

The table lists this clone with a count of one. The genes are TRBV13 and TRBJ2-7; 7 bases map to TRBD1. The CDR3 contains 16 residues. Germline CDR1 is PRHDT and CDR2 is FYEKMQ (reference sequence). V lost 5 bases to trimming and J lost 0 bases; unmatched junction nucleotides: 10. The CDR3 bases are TGTGCCAGCAGCCCCCTGGGGACAGAGCTCTCCTACGAGCAGTACTTC. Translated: CASSPLGTELSYEQYF.

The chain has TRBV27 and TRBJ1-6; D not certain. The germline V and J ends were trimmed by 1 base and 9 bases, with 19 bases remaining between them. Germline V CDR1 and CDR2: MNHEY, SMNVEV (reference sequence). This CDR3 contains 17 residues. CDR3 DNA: TGTGCCAGCAGTTTATTGGCAGGAGATGGGGTTGCTTCACCCCTCCACTTT. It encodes CASSLLAGDGVASPLHF.

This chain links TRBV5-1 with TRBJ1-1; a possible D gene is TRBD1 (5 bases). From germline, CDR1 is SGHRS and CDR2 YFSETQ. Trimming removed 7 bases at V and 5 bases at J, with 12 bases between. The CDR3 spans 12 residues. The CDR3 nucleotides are TGCGCCAGCTCCTGGGGGGGGACTGAAGCTTTCTTT. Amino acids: CASSWGGTEAFF.

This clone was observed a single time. The CDR3 region is CASSLFSEAFF. The CDR3 DNA is TGTGCCAGCAGCTTGTTTAGTGAAGCTTTCTTT. This chain links TRBV5-6 with TRBJ1-1; the D is unclear. This CDR3 region has 11 residues. The V gene's germline CDR1 is SGHDT and CDR2 YYEEEE. Trimming took 1 base from V and 7 from J, leaving 5 bases between them.